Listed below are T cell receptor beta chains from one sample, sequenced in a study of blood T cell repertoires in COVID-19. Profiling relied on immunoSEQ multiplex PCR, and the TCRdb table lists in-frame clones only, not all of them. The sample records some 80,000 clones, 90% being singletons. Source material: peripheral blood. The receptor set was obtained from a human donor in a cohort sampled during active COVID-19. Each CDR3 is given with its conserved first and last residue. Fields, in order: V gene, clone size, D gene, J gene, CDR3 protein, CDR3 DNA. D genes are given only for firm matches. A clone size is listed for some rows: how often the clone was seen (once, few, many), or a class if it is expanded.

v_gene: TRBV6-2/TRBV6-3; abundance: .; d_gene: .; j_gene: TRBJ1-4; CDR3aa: CASSYSWDSSREEKLFF; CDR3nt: TGTGCCAGCAGTTACTCCTGGGACTCATCAAGGGAAGAAAAACTGTTTTTT
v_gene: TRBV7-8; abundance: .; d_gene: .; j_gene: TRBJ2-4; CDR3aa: CASSVYTNREKNIQYF; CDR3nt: TGTGCCAGCAGCGTATACACTAACAGGGAGAAAAACATTCAGTACTTC
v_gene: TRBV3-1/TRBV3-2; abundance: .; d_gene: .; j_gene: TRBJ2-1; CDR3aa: CASSPVRGGNYNEQFF; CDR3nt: TGTGCCAGCAGTCCGGTTAGGGGCGGCAACTACAATGAGCAGTTCTTC
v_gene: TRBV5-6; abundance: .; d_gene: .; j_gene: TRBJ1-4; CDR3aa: CASSLAGRHSLEKLFF; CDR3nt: TGTGCCAGCAGCTTGGCAGGGCGGCATAGTCTCGAAAAACTGTTTTTT
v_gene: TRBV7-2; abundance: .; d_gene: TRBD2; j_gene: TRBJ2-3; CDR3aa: CASSLDGSGGPTTQYF; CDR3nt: TGTGCCAGCAGCTTAGATGGTAGCGGGGGCCCTACTACGCAGTATTTT
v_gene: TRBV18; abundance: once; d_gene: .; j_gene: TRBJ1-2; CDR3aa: CASSASGRGGYTF; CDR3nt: TGTGCCAGCTCCGCTTCAGGTCGTGGTGGCTACACCTTC
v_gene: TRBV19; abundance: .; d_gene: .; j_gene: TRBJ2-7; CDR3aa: CATGKATYRDKHGLYEQYF; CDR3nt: TGTGCCACCGGTAAGGCGACCTACAGGGATAAACACGGCCTCTACGAGCAGTACTTC
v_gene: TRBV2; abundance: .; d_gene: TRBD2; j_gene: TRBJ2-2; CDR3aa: CASSRLAGEVTGELFF; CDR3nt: TGTGCCAGCTCTAGGCTAGCGGGAGAGGTCACCGGGGAGCTGTTTTTT
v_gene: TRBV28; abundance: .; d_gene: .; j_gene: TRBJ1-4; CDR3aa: CASSLQTASNEKLFF; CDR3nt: TGTGCCAGCAGTTTACAGACCGCTAGTAATGAAAAACTGTTTTTT
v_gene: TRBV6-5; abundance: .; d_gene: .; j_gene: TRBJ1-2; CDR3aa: CASDSANYGYTF; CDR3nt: TGTGCCAGCGACTCAGCTAACTATGGCTACACCTTC
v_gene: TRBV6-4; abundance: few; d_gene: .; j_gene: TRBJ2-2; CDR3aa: CASSQTPGTGELFF; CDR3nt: TGTGCCAGCAGTCAAACCCCAGGTACCGGGGAGCTGTTTTTT
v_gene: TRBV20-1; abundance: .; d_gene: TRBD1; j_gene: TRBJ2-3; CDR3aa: CSARGPPGTVF; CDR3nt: TGCAGTGCTAGAGGTCCCCCCGGGACAGTTTTT
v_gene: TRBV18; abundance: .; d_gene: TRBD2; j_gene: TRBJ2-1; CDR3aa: CASSPAASGGHNEQFF; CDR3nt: TGTGCCAGCTCACCAGCGGCTAGCGGGGGCCACAATGAGCAGTTCTTC
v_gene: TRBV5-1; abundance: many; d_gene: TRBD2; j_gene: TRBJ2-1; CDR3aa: CASSRREYEQFF; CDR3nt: TGCGCCAGCAGCCGGCGGGAGTATGAGCAGTTCTTC
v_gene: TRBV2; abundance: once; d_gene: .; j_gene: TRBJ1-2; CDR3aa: CASSDNSGAGYGYTF; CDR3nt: TGTGCCAGCAGTGATAATTCAGGGGCCGGCTATGGCTACACCTTC
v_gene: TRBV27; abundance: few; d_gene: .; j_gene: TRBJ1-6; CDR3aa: CASSFWRLNSPLHF; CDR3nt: TGTGCCAGCAGTTTTTGGAGGCTTAATTCACCCCTCCACTTT
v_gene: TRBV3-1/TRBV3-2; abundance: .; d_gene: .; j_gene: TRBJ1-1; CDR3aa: CASSPTGMGNTEAFF; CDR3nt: TGTGCCAGCAGCCCCACAGGGATGGGGAACACTGAAGCTTTCTTT
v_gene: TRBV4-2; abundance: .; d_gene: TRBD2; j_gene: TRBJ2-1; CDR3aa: CASSRGLAGDEQFF; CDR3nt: TGTGCCAGCAGCCGCGGACTAGCGGGAGATGAGCAGTTCTTC
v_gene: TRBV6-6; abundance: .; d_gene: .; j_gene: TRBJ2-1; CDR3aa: CASSGAQQAEQFF; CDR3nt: TGTGCCAGCAGTGGCGCACAGCAGGCTGAGCAGTTCTTC
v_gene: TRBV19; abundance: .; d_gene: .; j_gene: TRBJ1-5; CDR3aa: CASSIGVGNQPQHF; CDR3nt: TGTGCCAGTAGTATCGGGGTGGGCAATCAGCCCCAGCATTTT
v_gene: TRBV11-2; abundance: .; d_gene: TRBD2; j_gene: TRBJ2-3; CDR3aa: CASSLGTSGATVQYF; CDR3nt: TGTGCCAGCAGCTTGGGGACTAGCGGGGCCACCGTGCAGTATTTT
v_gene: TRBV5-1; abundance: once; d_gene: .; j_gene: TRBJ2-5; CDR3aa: CASSSGPAVRETQYF; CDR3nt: TGCGCCAGCAGCTCAGGCCCTGCAGTACGAGAGACCCAGTACTTC
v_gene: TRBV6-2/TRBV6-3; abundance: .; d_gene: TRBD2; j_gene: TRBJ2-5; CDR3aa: CASSYPRGGLQETQYF; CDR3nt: TGTGCCAGCAGTTACCCCCGGGGGGGCCTCCAAGAGACCCAGTACTTC
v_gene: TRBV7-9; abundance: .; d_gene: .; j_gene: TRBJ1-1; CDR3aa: CASSSGGKNTEAFF; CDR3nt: TGTGCCAGCAGCTCGGGTGGTAAGAACACTGAAGCTTTCTTT
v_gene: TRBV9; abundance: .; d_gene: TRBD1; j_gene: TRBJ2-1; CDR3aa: CASSVGQGNRNEQFF; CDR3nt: TGTGCCAGCAGCGTAGGACAGGGGAACCGGAATGAGCAGTTCTTC
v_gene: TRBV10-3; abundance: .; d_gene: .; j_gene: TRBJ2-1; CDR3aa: CAIRARDTSEEQFF; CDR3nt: TGTGCCATCAGGGCCCGGGACACCTCAGAAGAGCAGTTCTTC
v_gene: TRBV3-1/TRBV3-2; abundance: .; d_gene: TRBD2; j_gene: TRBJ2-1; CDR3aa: CASSQEGTSAYNEQFF; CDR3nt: TGTGCCAGCAGCCAAGAAGGGACTAGCGCTTACAATGAGCAGTTCTTC
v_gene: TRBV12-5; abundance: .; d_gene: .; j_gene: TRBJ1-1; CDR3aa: CASGLGLGAFF; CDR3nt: TGTGCTAGTGGTTTGGGGCTGGGCGCTTTCTTT
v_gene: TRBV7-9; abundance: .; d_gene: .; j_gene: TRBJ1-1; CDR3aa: CASGVSGNTEAFF; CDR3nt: TGTGCCAGTGGGGTTAGCGGGAACACTGAAGCTTTCTTT
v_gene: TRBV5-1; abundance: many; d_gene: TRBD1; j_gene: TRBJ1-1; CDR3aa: CASSSGQAGTEAFF; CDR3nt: TGCGCCAGCAGCTCCGGACAGGCAGGCACTGAAGCTTTCTTT
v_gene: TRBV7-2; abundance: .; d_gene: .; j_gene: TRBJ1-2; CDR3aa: CASSLGVSPFATYGYTF; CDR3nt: TGTGCCAGCAGCTTAGGGGTCAGCCCCTTCGCGACTTATGGCTACACCTTC
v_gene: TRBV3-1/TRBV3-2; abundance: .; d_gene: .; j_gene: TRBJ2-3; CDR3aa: CASSQTNTGGRFFADTQYF; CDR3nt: TGTGCCAGCAGCCAAACTAATACCGGGGGGCGATTTTTCGCAGATACGCAGTATTTT
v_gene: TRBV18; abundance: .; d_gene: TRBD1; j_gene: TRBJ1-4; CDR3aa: CASSPLGQQNEKLFF; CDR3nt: TGTGCCAGCTCACCCTTGGGACAGCAAAATGAAAAACTGTTTTTT
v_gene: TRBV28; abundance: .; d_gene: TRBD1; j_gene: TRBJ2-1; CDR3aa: CASSPDRGSYNEQFF; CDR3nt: TGTGCCAGCAGTCCGGACAGGGGATCCTACAATGAGCAGTTCTTC
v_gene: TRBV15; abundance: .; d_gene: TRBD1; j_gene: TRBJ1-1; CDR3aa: CATRKPPTTGSKAFF; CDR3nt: TGTGCCACCCGAAAGCCGCCTACGACAGGGAGTAAAGCTTTCTTT
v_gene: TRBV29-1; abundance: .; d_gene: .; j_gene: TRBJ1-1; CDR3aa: CSVGPRGTSHTEAFF; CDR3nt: TGCAGCGTTGGTCCCAGAGGGACAAGCCACACTGAAGCTTTCTTT
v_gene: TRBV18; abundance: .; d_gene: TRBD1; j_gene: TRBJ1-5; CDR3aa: CASSPQTGAHQPQHF; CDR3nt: TGTGCCAGCTCACCACAGACAGGGGCGCATCAGCCCCAGCATTTT
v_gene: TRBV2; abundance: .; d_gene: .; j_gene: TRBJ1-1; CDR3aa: CASSADKNTEAFF; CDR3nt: TGTGCCAGCAGCGCGGACAAGAACACTGAAGCTTTCTTT
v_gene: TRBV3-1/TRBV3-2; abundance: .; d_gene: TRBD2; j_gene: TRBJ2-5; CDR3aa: CASSQGSGTTQETQYF; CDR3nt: TGTGCCAGCAGCCAAGGTTCTGGGACTACCCAAGAGACCCAGTACTTC
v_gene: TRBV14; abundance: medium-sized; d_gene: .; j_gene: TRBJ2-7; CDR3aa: CASAHGGGASYEQYF; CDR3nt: TGTGCCAGCGCCCATGGCGGGGGCGCCTCCTACGAGCAGTACTTC
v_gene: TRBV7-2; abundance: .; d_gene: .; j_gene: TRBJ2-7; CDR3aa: CASSYGGRSSDYFYEQYF; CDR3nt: TGTGCCAGCAGCTATGGGGGAAGGTCTAGCGACTACTTCTACGAGCAGTACTTC
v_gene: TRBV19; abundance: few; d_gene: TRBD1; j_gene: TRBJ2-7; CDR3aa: CASSPDAGTGGHEQYF; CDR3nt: TGTGCCAGTAGTCCCGACGCCGGGACAGGGGGCCACGAGCAGTACTTC
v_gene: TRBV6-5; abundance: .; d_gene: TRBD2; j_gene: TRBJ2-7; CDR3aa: CASSKTSGRSYEQYF; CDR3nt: TGTGCCAGCAGCAAGACTAGCGGGAGGTCCTACGAGCAGTACTTC
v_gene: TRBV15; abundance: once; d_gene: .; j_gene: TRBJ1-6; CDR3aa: CATSREGGAGYNSPLHF; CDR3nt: TGTGCCACCAGCAGAGAGGGCGGGGCGGGGTATAATTCACCCCTCCACTTT
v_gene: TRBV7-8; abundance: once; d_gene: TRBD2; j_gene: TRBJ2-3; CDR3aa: CASSLRLAGNRDTQYF; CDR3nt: TGTGCCAGCAGCCTCAGACTAGCGGGGAACCGAGATACGCAGTATTTT
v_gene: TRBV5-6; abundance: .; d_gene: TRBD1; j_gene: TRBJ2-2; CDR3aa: CASSPRDSLPNTGELFF; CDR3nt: TGTGCCAGCAGCCCCCGGGACAGCCTACCGAACACCGGGGAGCTGTTTTTT
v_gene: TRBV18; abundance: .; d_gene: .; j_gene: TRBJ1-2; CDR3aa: CASSPDTAYGYTF; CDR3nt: TGTGCCAGCTCACCGGACACCGCCTATGGCTACACCTTC
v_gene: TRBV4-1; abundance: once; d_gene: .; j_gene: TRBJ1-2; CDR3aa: CASSQGFRGAAGYTF; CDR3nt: TGCGCCAGCAGCCAGGGATTCAGGGGCGCAGCTGGCTACACCTTC
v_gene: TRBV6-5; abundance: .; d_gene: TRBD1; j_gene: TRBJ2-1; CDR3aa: CASSYKGGTGGNEQFF; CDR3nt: TGTGCCAGCAGTTACAAAGGGGGGACAGGGGGCAATGAGCAGTTCTTC